The sequence of this T cell receptor (beta chain) was determined in a study of human T cells and chemical hapten exposure (dated by TCRdb to the early 2020s). With respect to the entire study: For sensitization, 2% DPC in acetone was applied to a 2 cm by 2 cm area of upper inner arm skin. Throughout the roughly 25-week study period, patients were also given weekly therapeutic DPC doses on the scalp. Patch testing on the upper back used Finn chambers containing 0.01% DPC, with scoring done after 6 days according to International Contact Dermatitis Research Group standards. Most of the patients in the cohort were female, and the cohort covered alopecia areata with under or over 50% scalp involvement, alopecia totalis and alopecia universalis. Libraries were pooled for sequencing, and variation in per-sample TCR yields was attributed mainly to small differences in library volumes within the pool. In alopecia patients, the study followed how the peripheral blood TCR repertoire changed in vivo over primary and secondary sensitization to diphenylcyclopropenone (DPC), a hapten. Blood was sampled from patients pre-sensitization (week 0) and at 2, 6 and about 24 weeks after DPC sensitization. Around 30 alopecia patients provided blood for TCR sequencing at one to four time points (pre-sensitization, 2, 6 and 24 weeks). The research as a whole found: Compared with pre-sensitization or healthy control sets, expanded TCRs formed significantly more large CDR3 similarity clusters, which is consistent with antigen-driven responses. The number of TCRs above 1 in 1000 frequency did not change with DPC sensitization; there was no evidence of global repertoire structure alterations. After repeated subsampling, changes were observed in the strength of the expansion versus patch-test correlation and in the threshold at which the correlation became significant. Because all patients had alopecia, a presumed autoimmune disease, the immune response of the patients might differ from that of healthy individuals. A positive correlation was found between the number of PT1 expanded TCRs and patch test score, with significance reached at thresholds 8, 16 and 32 but not 4.

Relative to germline, V is 1 base shorter and J is 2 bases shorter, with 5 bases between their ends. The germline V gene gives CDR1 as MNHEY and CDR2 as SVGAGI. Spanning cysteine to phenylalanine, the CDR3 consists of 13 amino acids. Only the CDR3 part of the read is kept: 39 bases, read in frame from the first base. This clonotype was counted at least ten times. Its antigen has not been determined. The input lacks base qualities; no much larger clone sits a single base away. The library was prepared using RACE. The sequencer was a NextSeq 500. During library preparation, unique molecular identifiers were attached to individual cDNA molecules so that TCRs could be counted quantitatively and reproducibly. Both TCR alpha and TCR beta chains were sequenced from each blood RNA sample. In the original analysis: The median number of TCRs per sample was 95,638, ranging from about 23,224 to 750,000. The Decombinator software suite was used to annotate V, J and CDR3 in the TCR reads. For the PS versus PT1 abundance plots, all samples were subsampled to the same number of TCRs (28,000). Expanded TCRs were defined as absent before sensitization and observed at least eight times at the 2-week time point. The public reads were run again by TCRdb, first through fastp at Q25 and then through MiXCR, and only productive beta chains were kept. Each entry merges the rows of one CDR3 protein and shows their most common DNA and genes. TCRdb, not the authors, supplied the V and J calls. The sample contains nearly 95,000 distinct CDR3 sequences, roughly 9.6% of them found a single time. The ten biggest clones cover about 2% of the sample.

What this sample's time point label stands for: patch test 2, 6 weeks after DPC sensitization. The treatment or condition label, read with the paper, signifies: therapeutic diphenylcyclopropenone sensitization with weekly scalp DPC. At every patch-test visit, the blood draw took place before the patch test was put on. Patients were considered eligible if aged 18 to 70, diagnosed with alopecia and deemed suitable for DPC therapy, and patients were excluded if pregnant. Total RNA was extracted from unfractionated whole blood that had been collected in Tempus Blood RNA tubes. The receptor comes from a man aged 35 to 55 with alopecia areata. Some clones in this sample may be carry-over from other donors' samples. The chain couples TRBV6-5 to TRBJ1-2; the D gene cannot be resolved reliably. The sequences come from whole blood, collected in connection with sensitization to the hapten diphenylcyclopropenone (DPC). CDR3 sequence: CASSYWSNYGYTF. In nucleotides, the sequence is TGTGCCAGCAGTTACTGGTCAAACTATGGCTACACCTTC.